The source of this T cell receptor (beta chain) is a study of cytomegalovirus exposure and HLA in healthy donors (TCRdb year 2017). Regarding the complete study: An earlier analysis of several hundred of the donors reported 276 Gb of sequence data and approximately 120 million unique TCR beta sequences obtained from roughly 180 million T cells. Approximately 300 gigabases of sequencing data and 70 million to 100 million unique TCR sequences were included in an early release covering about 700 HLA-typed donors. The genetic ancestry cluster associated with self-reported Caucasian donors included 80% to 90% of the 398 genotyped donors. The study aimed to test whether signatures of past pathogen exposure could be identified by cataloging public T cell receptors. The T cell repertoires of some 670 subjects were profiled by immunosequencing and related to cytomegalovirus serostatus. In addition to the first cohort of approximately 650 subjects, a separate validation cohort of 120 different subjects was used. To predict cytomegalovirus infection status, the study brought together high-throughput TCR immunosequencing, statistical association of individual TCRs with disease status, and machine learning. To study patterns of TCR occurrence, a later analysis re-analyzed previously published TCR beta repertoires from just over 650 donors and added high-resolution HLA genotyping. Rather than using new phenotypic data, the later analysis identified candidate immune exposures from TCR beta sequences and from how often those sequences occurred across donors. An earlier analysis of 587 of the donors used high-throughput TCR beta sequencing to judge whether each TCR beta V gene segment behaved as functional or pseudogenic. Donor age, sex, ethnicity and CMV serostatus were collected together with the repertoire data. In a later genetic analysis, genome-wide SNP genotypes for about 55% of the roughly 670 donors were used, and that subset was treated as a discovery cohort. All discovery cohort repertoires had been generated using a single sequencing platform. HLA typing included class I and class II loci at four-digit resolution. Typing coverage varied by locus: about 620-630 donors for A, B, C, DRB1 and DQB1; around 560 for DQA1; approximately 570 for DPA1; approximately 490 for DPB1. Because of strong linkage in the cohort, five DR-DQ haplotypes were treated as single units for association and clustering. Across about 380 genotyped donors of the cohort, an average of roughly 230,000 unique TCR beta nucleotide sequences per donor were sequenced, and roughly a sixth of those sequences were non-productive. Findings and caveats that apply to the study as a whole: A later genetic analysis reported fewer N-insertions in productive TCRs among donors in an Asian-associated ancestry cluster than the roughly 720-donor mean. When HLA alleles, especially DR and DQ, strongly co-occurred, attributing TCR associations to individual alleles was difficult. Because the 87-base-pair reads could not distinguish some IMGT-functional V segments, including TRBV6-2 and TRBV6-3, those segments were excluded. In both the original and validation cohorts, the classifier was reported to diagnose cytomegalovirus status with high specificity and sensitivity. A later analysis reported that several top co-occurrence clusters appeared linked to parvovirus B19, influenza, CMV and Epstein-Barr virus. Because HLA typing was missing for some donors at each locus, association tests included only the typed subset. A later analysis found that HLA-associated TCR beta chains were more clonally expanded and had lower generation probabilities than equally common non-associated chains. The study gave a list of some 150 TCR beta chains associated with cytomegalovirus. A few of the identified cytomegalovirus-associated TCR beta chains were confirmed in vitro to be specific for cytomegalovirus antigens. V-gene and J-gene trimming of TCR beta chains was associated with a missense DCLRE1C variant in a later genetic analysis, and the association was replicated in an independent cohort. Correlated functional status among segregating V segments might be attributable to linkage disequilibrium, but an unknown experimental factor could not be ruled out. A group of highly shared sequence variants was considered likely to be a technical artifact of the sequencing pipeline. About 15 rarely observed V segments, including chromosome 9 orphons, were excluded from the earlier analysis of just under 600 of the donors because counts were too low. Specific HLA alleles were associated with around 18,000 TCR beta sequences at a false discovery rate of 0.05 in a later analysis. Most TCR sequences were seen in very few donors, while some public TCRs were found in many individuals. A later analysis found that TCR association rates varied across HLA loci, with DRB1 alleles showing the most associated TCRs and HLA-C alleles the fewest. An earlier analysis of some 560 of the donors showed that most TCR beta V segments appeared in productive rearrangements either about 90% or about 30% of the time, which broadly matched IMGT annotations. The only immune exposure information available for the cohort was CMV serostatus. The authors suggested that the approach could potentially be extended to other disease states and immunological phenotypes. Sequencing depth was assumed to be roughly uniform across donors in the presence/absence analyses, though that assumption may not hold. A later analysis found that most CMV-associated TCR beta chains appeared HLA-restricted, with HLA associations seemingly driven largely by CMV exposure. A further reported finding was that TCR beta sequences accurately predicted the HLA-A and HLA-B alleles for most subjects in the first cohort. The cohort was sequenced for TCR beta chains only, and without alpha or paired-chain data the features that could be detected were limited.

The cohort was made up of around 720 healthy bone marrow donors. At the time of sampling, every cohort member was nominally healthy, though immune exposures that went unrecorded were likely present. The donor was CMV seropositive and belonged to the group of a few hundred seropositive cohort members. Every donor gave a peripheral blood sample, and the peripheral blood mononuclear cells from that sample were used for TCR beta sequencing. The Qiagen DNeasy Blood Extraction Kit was used to extract genomic DNA from the blood cell samples. Libraries were built with the immunoSEQ multiplex PCR assay. For the multiplex PCR, a mixture combining 60 forward primers for TCR Vbeta segments and 13 reverse primers for TCR Jbeta segments was used. The CDR3 region of rearranged TCR beta genes was amplified from genomic DNA with a multiplex PCR assay. On the Illumina HiSeq System, the amplified TCR beta libraries were sequenced as 87-base-pair reads. As for the original processing: A later analysis counted approximately 76 million unique TCR beta chains across the 650 to 800 repertoires, and around 9.9 million of these chains were shared by at least two donors. Raw reads were error-corrected and collapsed into unique sequences by a nearest-neighbor algorithm in which closely related sequences were merged to remove PCR and sequencing errors. To assign V, D and J gene segments, CDR3 sequences were aligned to IMGT reference sequences. For a sequence to be retained, a match of at least six nucleotides to both a V gene segment and a J gene segment was required. Rearrangements were classified as productive when the CDR3 lacked stop codons and remained in frame with V and J, and all other rearrangements were classified as non-productive. Following IMGT convention, CDR3 was defined as the stretch from the second conserved V-encoded cysteine up to the conserved J-encoded phenylalanine. In an earlier analysis of approximately 500 of the donors, sequences lacking an unambiguous match to a single V gene segment were excluded. An earlier analysis of about 590 of the donors classified V segments as functional when productive rearrangements were above 56.7% and as segregating when the standard deviation between donors was above 5%. A statistical classification framework was built to diagnose cytomegalovirus status from the catalog of TCR beta chain sequences. A later analysis assigned V and J genes by comparing TCR nucleotide sequences with IMGT/GENE-DB human TR gene sequences. A later analysis assigned CDR3 sequences and most-parsimonious VDJ recombination scenarios with the TCRdist pipeline. In a later analysis, each TCR beta chain was defined by its CDR3 amino acid sequence together with its V-gene family, and reads lacking a unique V-gene family were excluded. A later analysis removed 592 highly shared, low-generation-probability nucleotide sequences to deal with suspected cross-contamination and a sequencing artifact. A later analysis calculated a clonal expansion index for each public chain from normalized within-repertoire ranks of inferred template counts. In a later analysis, generation probabilities were computed using a VDJ recombination model fitted to out-of-frame rearrangements, and the results were checked against IGoR. In a later analysis, hypergeometric tests were used to score TCR-TCR, TCR-HLA and TCR-CMV co-occurrence, with a repertoire-size bias correction applied to TCR pairs. False discovery rates were estimated in a later analysis by permuting HLA or CMV assignments 20 times. A later analysis grouped co-occurring TCRs with DBSCAN, adding TCRdist sequence similarity when clustering within HLA-allele-positive subsets. For co-occurrence clustering, repertoires with fewer than 30,000 or more than 120,000 public chains were excluded, along with four or five repertoires with anomalous nucleotide sharing. Not all clones reach the TCRdb copy of this immuneACCESS table, which keeps in-frame sequences only. Checked studies attribute under half of the gap to unresolved V genes and leave the rest unexplained. V and J calls and clone size are as listed in that table; D and trimming were resolved from the DNA. For this sample the table gives 65,000 to 90,000 clones, of which 78% were detected only once. The ten top clones hold around 9.3% of the sample.

The CDR3, cysteine through phenylalanine, is 15 amino acids long. Only the CDR3 DNA stays, 45 bases, in frame from base 1. V was cut back by 2 bases and J by 4 bases, leaving a gap of 15 bases between them. Reading the germline V gene gives CDR1 MNHNS and CDR2 SASEGT. On this clone itself: The specificity of this receptor is unknown. Base quality data are lacking; no much larger clone is found one base away.

The sample was PBMCs. The sequence is built from TRBV6-1 and TRBJ2-7; D gene: possibly TRBD1, on 5 matching bases. The receptor was derived from a woman aged 35 to 49 in good health and CMV-seropositive. CDR3 region: CASSEFPIGVYEQYF. The nucleotide sequence is TGTGCCAGCAGTGAATTTCCGATAGGGGTTTACGAGCAGTACTTC.